The present T cell receptor beta chain was sequenced within a study of identical twins (TCRdb year 2016). About the investigation overall: TCR alpha and beta repertoires from monozygotic twins, unrelated adults of various ages and cord blood were deep-sequenced to test whether fetal clonotypes persist. To rule out contamination, the twin experiments were replicated at different times with different library preparation protocols. Study-wide findings and limitations: Fewer insertions were carried by abundant cord blood beta clonotypes, a similar but weaker trend appeared in young adult naive repertoires, and no such trend appeared in memory repertoires. In monozygotic twins, recombination models systematically underestimated out-of-frame TCR alpha sharing, but the models matched the sharing seen between unrelated individuals. The excess sharing between twins in beta out-of-frame sequences was weaker because fewer shared sequences reduced the signal-to-noise ratio. Invariant T cells such as MAIT and iNKT could partly confound zero-insertion analyses, though diverse VJ usage argued against this for most clonotypes. Compared with coincidental sharing between unrelated individuals, out-of-frame TCR alpha sequences shared between twins showed an excess of sequences with low generation probability. Because the same donors could not be followed over many years, the conclusions relied on cross-sectional statistical analysis.

As concerns this clonotype: No antigen is known for it. Base qualities were left out, and no much larger clone turns up one base away.

All donors were healthy Caucasians. Three pairs of female monozygotic twins, all aged about 18 to 30 years, were included in the twin cohort. Peripheral blood mononuclear cells were used as the source from which RNA for TCR libraries was isolated. The junction shows trimming of 6 bases on V and 2 bases on J, plus 17 bases between the germline ends. The CDR3 holds 16 amino acids from the cysteine to the phenylalanine. CDR3 DNA is the only sequence kept; it has 48 bases, read in frame from the first base. CDR1 and CDR2 are drawn from the germline V gene (reference sequence): DFQATT, SNEGSKA. The library was produced with 5' RACE. Sequenced on an Illumina HiSeq 2000. A universal primer binding site was introduced by template switching, and a unique molecular identifier was present in the final cDNA, enabling accurate counting of TCR cDNA molecules. First-strand cDNA for TCR alpha and beta chains was synthesized from specific primers in the conserved constant-segment region. To control for contamination, each cDNA library was double barcoded with a SMART-Mk sample barcode plus Illumina barcodes. TruSeq adapter sequences, together with Illumina sample barcodes, were added in two successive PCR steps. TCR alpha and beta cDNA libraries were sequenced on the Illumina HiSeq platform with custom primers. Under the source paper's analysis protocol: MiGEC was used to process raw reads and extract unique molecular identifiers, and MiXCR was used to find CDR3 positions. Recombination models were inferred per individual with the repgenHMM and IGoR tools using an EM algorithm. The analysis of shared clonotypes was done with the tcR package in R, with sharing normalized by the product of cloneset sizes. Out-of-frame nonproductive sequences were analyzed to study raw recombination free of thymic and clonal selection effects. In TCRdb, the public reads were trimmed at Q25 with fastp and aligned with MiXCR, with productive beta chains retained. Each entry is one CDR3 protein sequence, shown with its most common DNA and genes. What appears here as the V and J calls and clone size reflects TCRdb's work, not the paper's. In this sample the table shows 600,000 to 700,000 distinct CDR3 sequences, roughly 20% of which occur a single time. The ten largest clones add up to more than 4% of the sample.

This sample also appeared in a second study, on T cells expressing NK-cell markers. Looking at the second paper: Fewer than ten donors provided sorted CD3+CD56+NKG2C+, CD3+CD56+NKG2C- and CD3+CD56-NKG2C+ T-cell subsets, whose TCR beta-chain repertoires were profiled. Among the eight sequenced donors, only one was HCMV-seronegative, while the other seven were HCMV-seropositive. To restrict sorting to alphabetaTCR-expressing T cells, an anti-gammadeltaTCR antibody was added in several experiments. In more than 5 donors, the dominant CD3+CD56+NKG2C+ clonotypes ranked among the top 10 CD8+ clonotypes, making up 1.0-7.0% of CD8+ T cells. Those dominant clonotypes were again the most abundant among CD3+CD56-NKG2C+ cells in a handful of donors, at roughly 25-65%. Whether the expanded NKG2C-expressing T cell clones were specific for HCMV antigens was left unclear. Randomly selected healthy volunteers, three men and five women, were used as the eight sequenced donors. HCMV serostatus was determined by detecting HCMV-specific IgG in serum with a commercial ELISA kit. Bulk peripheral blood T-cell repertoires were additionally sequenced from unsorted PBMC for roughly six donors. MIGEC handled demultiplexing of the reads and grouping by UMI, while MiTCR was used to assemble and quantify clonotypes. To exclude erroneous sequences, only TCR cDNA sequences supported by at least two reads were retained. The tcR package was used for downstream repertoire analysis, and clonotypes were matched between fractions using CDR3 nucleotide sequence together with V segment. VDJmatch was used to annotate antigen specificity against VDJdb, with one amino acid substitution allowed in CDR3.

This clonotype originated in a young woman in good health. Sequencing used PBMCs. The chain employs TRBV20-1 and TRBJ2-6, with the D assignment possibly TRBD1 or TRBD2, given 5 matching bases for each. CDR3 region: CSARLYEGTGANVLTF. Here is the DNA: TGCAGTGCCCGGCTTTATGAGGGGACTGGGGCCAACGTCCTGACTTTC.